The clone carrying this TCR beta chain has only a few counts. No antigen is known for it. As it was prepared, the TCRbeta library received unique molecular identifiers. Each CDR3 protein gets one entry after TCRdb re-called the PCR reads with MiXCR. The data contain about 400,000 distinct CDR3 sequences, around 15% of them seen just once; the ten biggest clones take up around 28%. The sample is drawn from a study of T-cell reconstitution after alpha-beta-depleted transplantation in children. Study-level findings and limits: The main origin of T-cell counts and diversity one year after transplant was newly produced T cells. Reportedly, only several hundred clones from non-depleted graft cells drove alpha-beta T-cell counts at about two months. There were some patients whose high TCRbeta diversity at day 60 came from surviving recipient T cells and thymic progenitors.

V dropped 4 bases and J dropped 6 bases, with 22 bases sitting between them. Looked up from germline, CDR1 is LGHDT and CDR2 is YNNKEL (reference sequence). The length of the CDR3 is 16 residues. The sample consisted of PBMCs, mostly from graft donor cells, taken 360 days after TCRalphabeta/CD19-depleted stem cell transplant. The V gene is TRBV3-1, the J gene TRBJ2-7, with D possibly matching TRBD2 (6 bases). The sequence was collected from a boy in the first two years of life who had a stem cell transplant for Wiskott-Aldrich syndrome, so the T cells may come from the graft donor. The CDR3 region is CASSRLLTGVVCEQYF. The CDR3 nucleotides read TGTGCCAGCAGCCGTCTTCTGACGGGAGTAGTATGCGAGCAGTACTTC.